The 25 T cell receptor beta chains reported below all come from one sample, sequenced in a study of cytomegalovirus exposure and HLA in healthy donors. Amplification used 60 Vbeta primers and 13 Jbeta primers. The assay was immunoSEQ multiplex PCR, and TCRdb's table has in-frame clones only and misses some. The table has 140,000 or so clones, around 70% seen once. The sample taken for sequencing was PBMCs. The receptors were sampled from a man aged 40-50 years in good health and CMV-seronegative.

This chain uses TRBV15 with TRBJ2-7, with 11 positions matching TRBD2. V was pared by 5 bases and J by 6 bases, with 6 bases of the junction left unmatched. The CDR3 has 14 amino acids. Germline values: CDR1 LNHNV, CDR2 YYDKDF (reference sequence). For the CDR3, the DNA is TGTGCCACCAGCTCTAGCGGGGGGAACGGCGAGCAGTACTTC. It specifies CATSSSGGNGEQYF.

This chain links TRBV5-6 with TRBJ2-2, with 7 bases lining up with TRBD2. The CDR3 extends over 19 amino acids. CDR1 and CDR2 from the germline V gene are SGHDT and YYEEEE. The junction had 15 bases not matched to a gene; V was cut back by 0 bases and J by 4 bases. The CDR3 loop is CASSLGYGRGRVVTGELFF. DNA for the CDR3: TGTGCCAGCAGCTTGGGGTACGGTCGAGGGAGGGTTGTCACCGGGGAGCTGTTTTTT.

In the case of this clone: A junction end diverges from the germline sequence, so it may reflect a read error. V usage is TRBV6-5 and J usage is TRBJ1-5; D is unresolved. The CDR3 is made up of 11 amino acids. Germline CDR1 and CDR2: MNHEY and SVGAGI. CDR3: CARSGEQPQNF. CDR3 DNA sequence: TGTGCCAGATCGGGTGAGCAGCCCCAGAATTTT.

Only one count was recorded for this clone. The rearrangement links TRBV11-2 to TRBJ2-1, with 8 bases identical to TRBD2. From germline, CDR1 is SGHAT and CDR2 FQNNGV. The CDR3 contains 16 residues. Germline trimming cut 8 bases from V and 7 bases from J; bases unmatched to any gene: 16. This chain's CDR3 is CASGHLAGRLGNEQFF. CDR3 sequence (DNA): TGTGCCAGCGGGCACTTAGCGGGACGATTAGGGAATGAGCAGTTCTTC.

The J gene is TRBJ2-1, the V gene TRBV10-3, with a tentative D call TRBD1 (5 bases). V lost 11 bases and J lost 9, with 17 bases in between. Germline CDR1 reads ENHRY; CDR2 reads SYGVKD. The CDR3 length is 12 residues. The CDR3 nucleotides read TGTGCCTCCCGAACCTTTGACAGTGAGCAGTTCTTC. It translates to CASRTFDSEQFF.

The chain carries TRBV7-8 and TRBJ1-5; 8 nucleotides agree with TRBD1. With 3 bases clipped from V and 6 bases from J, the junction kept 4 bases outside the gene matches. The CDR3 is 14 amino acids. Germline V gene sequence: CDR1 SGHVS, CDR2 FQNEAQ. The CDR3 reads CASSFGQGSQPQHF. CDR3 DNA sequence: TGTGCCAGCAGCTTTGGACAGGGTAGTCAGCCCCAGCATTTT.

The rearrangement links TRBV6-1 to TRBJ1-1, with D perhaps matching TRBD1 (5 bases). V gave up 2 bases and J gave up 1 base, with 5 bases separating them. The length of the CDR3 is 13 residues. Germline values: CDR1 MNHNS, CDR2 SASEGT. CDR3 protein: CASSEQGNTEAFF. CDR3 DNA: TGTGCCAGCAGTGAACAGGGGAACACTGAAGCTTTCTTT.

The genes are TRBV2 and TRBJ2-2, with 11 bases that match TRBD1. The CDR3 is made up of 16 amino acids. J was trimmed by 4 bases and V by 6 bases; bases with no gene match: 7. The germline gives CDR1 SNHLY, CDR2 FYNNEI. Written as DNA, the CDR3 is TGTGCCAGCAGGCGGACAGGGGGCGTCGGCACCGGGGAGCTGTTTTTT. Translating gives CASRRTGGVGTGELFF.

CDR3 amino acids: CASSDPGINNQPQHF. CDR3 DNA: TGTGCCAGCAGTGACCCGGGGATTAACAATCAGCCCCAGCATTTT. V and J are TRBV6-1 and TRBJ1-5; D is ambiguous. The CDR3 has 15 residues. The germline V gene encodes CDR1 MNHNS and CDR2 SASEGT. Trimming removed 3 bases at V and 3 bases at J, with 12 bases between.

This clone was picked up a small number of times. This chain links TRBV2 with TRBJ2-7, with 9 bases that match TRBD2. CDR1 and CDR2 from the germline V gene are SNHLY and FYNNEI. With V trimmed by 2 bases and J by 2 bases, 4 bases remained unmatched. The CDR3 runs to 15 residues. The CDR3 sequence: CASSERVAGAYEQYF. CDR3 sequence (DNA): TGTGCCAGCAGTGAAAGGGTAGCGGGGGCCTACGAGCAGTACTTC.

This clone was detected only a few times. The genes are TRBV5-4 and TRBJ2-3, with D maybe TRBD2 (6 bases). This CDR3 is built from 15 residues. V lost 3 bases to trimming and J lost 4 bases, with 15 bases between them. Germline CDR1 SGHNT, CDR2 YYREEE (reference sequence). CDR3 bases: TGTGCCAGCAGCTCGACGGGTCCGGGGGCAGATACGCAGTATTTT. Translated, it gives CASSSTGPGADTQYF. Together with reference TRBV5-4 and TRBJ2-3, the CDR3 gives the full variable domain: ETGVTQSPTHLIKTRGQQVTLRCSSQSGHNTVSWYQQALGQGPQFIFQYYREEENGRGNFPPRFSGLQFPNYSSELNVNALELDDSALYLCASSSTGPGADTQYFGPGTRLTVL.

The rearrangement joins TRBV28 to TRBJ2-3; 8 nucleotides align to TRBD1. There are 14 residues in the CDR3. V shed 6 bases and J 4 bases; nucleotides not matched to a gene: 6. Germline-derived CDR1 and CDR2 are MDHEN and SYDVKM. For the CDR3, the DNA is TGTGCCAGCAGACAATTCAGGGGGCCAGATACGCAGTATTTT. Translating it yields CASRQFRGPDTQYF.

This chain joins TRBV4-1 and TRBJ1-1; TRBD1 aligns across 10 bases. J gave up 0 bases and V 6 bases, and 4 bases lay outside the gene matches. This CDR3 is 15 amino acids long. CDR1 and CDR2 from the germline V gene are MGHRA and YSYEKL. Here the CDR3 reads CASRVGTGVNTEAFF. For the CDR3, the DNA is TGCGCCAGCAGAGTCGGGACAGGGGTGAACACTGAAGCTTTCTTT.

V and J are TRBV9 and TRBJ2-3; D possibly corresponds to TRBD2 (6 bases). The germline V and J ends were trimmed by 0 bases and 4 bases, with 9 bases remaining between them. The CDR3 consists of 14 residues. Germline V lookup: CDR1 SGDLS, CDR2 YYNGEE. The DNA for the CDR3 is TGTGCCAGCAGCGTAGCCGGGAGTTCAGATACGCAGTATTTT. This codes for CASSVAGSSDTQYF.

In this sample, this clone turned up once. This chain uses TRBV6-5 with TRBJ1-6, with 9 bases that match TRBD1. Germline-derived CDR1 and CDR2 are MNHEY and SVGAGI. V trimming: 4 bases; J trimming: 7 bases; junction bases outside the gene matches: 5. The CDR3 spans 15 residues. The CDR3 sequence: CASSFRDRVNSPLHF. The DNA for the CDR3 is TGTGCCAGCAGTTTTCGGGACAGGGTCAATTCACCCCTCCACTTT.

CDR3 in DNA: TGTGCCAGCAGTGAAGGGCACAAGAACAATCAGCCCCAGCATTTT. Amino acids: CASSEGHKNNQPQHF. V and J are TRBV6-1 and TRBJ1-5; D unclear. CDR1 is MNHNS and CDR2 is SASEGT in the germline V gene. V lost 1 base and J lost 3, with 10 bases in between. CDR3 length: 15 residues.

This chain links TRBV7-2 with TRBJ1-2; 7 nucleotides align to TRBD1. The germline V gene encodes CDR1 SGHTA and CDR2 FQGNSA. With 2 bases clipped from V and 5 bases from J, the junction kept 5 bases outside the gene matches. The CDR3 is 14 residues long. CDR3 residues: CASSLPRGTYGYTF. CDR3 nucleotides: TGTGCCAGCAGCTTACCCAGGGGGACTTATGGCTACACCTTC.

The table lists this clone with a few counts. The chain uses TRBV28 and TRBJ2-5, with 7 positions matching TRBD1. This CDR3 comprises 15 residues. Germline CDR1 is MDHEN and CDR2 is SYDVKM. V lost 8 bases to trimming and J lost 3 bases; unmatched junction nucleotides: 12. The CDR3 nucleotides read TGTGCCAGCGTTCCAGGGGGATCGGTTGAAGAGACCCAGTACTTC. Its protein product is CASVPGGSVEETQYF.

The V gene is TRBV2, the J gene TRBJ2-7; tentatively, D is TRBD1 (6 bases). CDR3 size: 13 residues. Germline values: CDR1 SNHLY, CDR2 FYNNEI. V was shortened by 7 bases and J by 6 bases, with 16 bases between the two germline ends. In nucleotides, the CDR3 is TGTGCCAGCACTCCCAGGGGCTGGGGCGAGCAGTACTTC. The encoded protein is CASTPRGWGEQYF.

The chain links TRBV27 to TRBJ1-6; D gene ambiguous. Germline CDR1 is MNHEY and CDR2 is SMNVEV (reference sequence). The V gene lost 4 bases and the J gene lost 3 bases, with 10 bases spanning the gap. This CDR3 has 15 amino acids. CDR3 amino acids: CASSSPTDYNSPLHF. The CDR3 DNA reads TGTGCCAGCAGTTCCCCAACAGACTATAATTCACCCCTCCACTTT.

Points on this clone: Other DNA sequences within the sample encode an identical CDR3. This chain links TRBV5-1 with TRBJ2-7; 7 nucleotides match TRBD1. This CDR3 is 13 amino acids long. The germline V gene has CDR1 SGHRS and CDR2 YFSETQ. J lost 4 bases, V lost 1 base, and 2 bases had no gene match. The CDR3 DNA reads TGCGCCAGCAGCTTGACAGGGGTATACGAGCAGTACTTC. Translated: CASSLTGVYEQYF.

V and J are TRBV19 and TRBJ2-1; D may be TRBD1 (6 bases). Per germline, CDR1 LNHDA and CDR2 SQIVND (reference sequence). CDR3 length equals 16 residues. V lost 3 bases, J lost 7 bases, and 19 bases lay in between. The CDR3 coding sequence is TGTGCCAGTAGTATCCCCTCTACAGGGTTTTCGAATGAGCAGTTCTTC. This gives the protein CASSIPSTGFSNEQFF.

This clone was recorded once. The rearrangement joins TRBV14 to TRBJ2-7; TRBD1 might be the D (7 bases). The V gene's germline CDR1 is SGHDN and CDR2 FVKESK. This CDR3 spans 14 amino acids. Deletions cut 3 bases from V and 4 bases from J, with 13 bases between. CDR3 in amino acids: CASSQRRGLYEQYF. The CDR3 DNA reads as TGTGCCAGCAGCCAGAGGAGGGGGCTGTACGAGCAGTACTTC.

The V and J genes are TRBV19 and TRBJ1-5, with 7 bases matching TRBD1. Germline V lookup: CDR1 LNHDA, CDR2 SQIVND (reference sequence). The ends lost 6 bases at V and 6 bases at J; junction bases unmatched: 8. The CDR3 is 14 residues long. As DNA, the CDR3 is TGTGCCAGTAGCCATACAGGGGAGGCTCAGCCCCAGCATTTT. This encodes CASSHTGEAQPQHF.

The chain is built from TRBV7-9 and TRBJ2-1; 10 nucleotides align to TRBD1. V was pared by 4 bases and J by 7 bases, with 10 bases of the junction left unmatched. This CDR3 is built from 16 residues. The germline CDR1 and CDR2 sequences are SEHNR and FQNEAQ (reference sequence). The chain's CDR3 is CASSSAGTGVRNEQFF. The DNA for the CDR3 is TGTGCCAGCAGCTCAGCGGGGACAGGGGTAAGGAATGAGCAGTTCTTC.